Given below is one T cell receptor beta chain in context. The antigen remains unidentified. This sample was included in a study of OX40 agonist ivuxolimab in advanced cancers. The wider study: A mean age of approximately 58 years, range roughly 20 to 79, was recorded, and around 85% were male.

Whole-study findings and limits: People who partly responded at 0.1-3.0 mg/kg had some of the least clonal expansion seen.

Repertoires were generated with immunoSEQ multiplex PCR, while TCRdb's copy carries only in-frame clones and drops some. Of approximately 77,000 clones in the sample, 91% are singletons; the top ten hold 1.5% to 2%. Sequences were derived from CD4+ or CD8+ T cells sorted from blood, sampled in a trial of the OX40 agonist ivuxolimab. This sequence originates from an adult with an advanced solid tumor such as melanoma, head and neck, liver or kidney cancer.

The CDR3 here is CASSTGPLLGNTIYF. The CDR3 DNA reads TGTGCCAGTAGTACAGGGCCCCTGCTGGGAAACACCATATATTTT. The chain uses TRBV19 and TRBJ1-3; TRBD1 might be the D (5 bases). The CDR3 totals 15 residues. Germline assignment: CDR1 LNHDA and CDR2 SQIVND (reference sequence). Trimming cost V 4 bases and J 4 bases, with 14 bases left between them.